The 5 T cell receptor beta chains reported below all come from one sample, sequenced in a study of blood T cell repertoires in COVID-19. Repertoires were generated with immunoSEQ multiplex PCR, while TCRdb's copy carries only in-frame clones and drops some. The sample has about 290,000 clones, around 86% seen once; the top ten hold about 1.7%. The sequenced sample was PBMCs or T cells enriched from blood (not recorded which). These receptor sequences come from a woman aged 40-49 years who had recovered from COVID-19.

The chain is built from TRBV29-1 and TRBJ2-1; TRBD2 matches at 16 bases. With 6 bases clipped from V and 12 bases from J, the junction kept 5 bases outside the gene matches. CDR1 and CDR2 from the germline V gene are SQVTM and ANQGSEA. There are 13 residues in the CDR3. The CDR3 loop reads CSVGTSGRGGQFF. CDR3 nucleotides: TGCAGCGTCGGGACTAGCGGGAGGGGAGGGCAGTTCTTC.

This chain uses TRBV5-5 with TRBJ1-6, with D perhaps matching TRBD1 (6 bases). This CDR3 spans 14 amino acids. Trimming removed 5 bases at V and 5 bases at J, with 11 bases between. Per the germline V gene, CDR1 is SGHKS and CDR2 is YYEKEE (reference sequence). The CDR3 region is CASSRDTNNSPLHF. The CDR3 nucleotides are TGTGCCAGCAGTCGGGACACCAATAATTCACCCCTCCACTTT.

The chain is built from TRBV18 and TRBJ1-1; possible D gene TRBD1, 5 bases. Trimming removed 4 bases from V and 0 bases from J, with 15 bases in between. Germline V gene sequence: CDR1 KGHSH, CDR2 LQKENI. The CDR3 runs 16 residues. CDR3 nucleotide sequence: TGTGCCAGCTCACTCGGAGGGGTATCGGTGAACACTGAAGCTTTCTTT. As protein: CASSLGGVSVNTEAFF.

The chain recombines TRBV29-1 with TRBJ2-3; TRBD2 matches 11 bases. Germline CDR1 SQVTM, CDR2 ANQGSEA. The V gene end was trimmed by 6 bases and the J gene end by 2 bases; junction bases not matched to a gene: 7. The CDR3 consists of 15 residues. The CDR3 sequence: CSVAGTSGFTDTQYF. In nucleotides, the CDR3 is TGCAGCGTCGCCGGGACTAGCGGCTTCACAGATACGCAGTATTTT.

The chain has TRBV14 and TRBJ1-2; 7 bases match TRBD1. The V gene's germline CDR1 is SGHDN and CDR2 FVKESK. The CDR3 totals 17 residues. With 0 bases clipped from V and 2 bases from J, the junction kept 9 bases outside the gene matches. The CDR3 nucleotides read TGTGCCAGCAGCCAAGATGGGTCGGGACAGAAAAACTATGGCTACACCTTC. Its translation is CASSQDGSGQKNYGYTF.